This TCR beta chain emerged from a study of blood T cell repertoires in COVID-19. Profiled with immunoSEQ multiplex PCR; TCRdb holds only in-frame clones, not every one. Of 76,000 or so clones in the sample, approximately 90% were seen once. V lost 3 bases and J lost 3, with 16 bases in between. The germline V gene encodes CDR1 DFQATT and CDR2 SNEGSKA (reference sequence). CDR3 size: 15 residues. This TCR came from a human donor in a cohort sampled during active COVID-19. This rearrangement joins TRBV20-1 to TRBJ2-3, with D possibly TRBD1 on 6 matching bases. The source material was peripheral blood. Written as DNA, the CDR3 is TGCAGTGCTAGTGATTGGGGACACCAGACAGATACGCAGTATTTT. This translates into CSASDWGHQTDTQYF.